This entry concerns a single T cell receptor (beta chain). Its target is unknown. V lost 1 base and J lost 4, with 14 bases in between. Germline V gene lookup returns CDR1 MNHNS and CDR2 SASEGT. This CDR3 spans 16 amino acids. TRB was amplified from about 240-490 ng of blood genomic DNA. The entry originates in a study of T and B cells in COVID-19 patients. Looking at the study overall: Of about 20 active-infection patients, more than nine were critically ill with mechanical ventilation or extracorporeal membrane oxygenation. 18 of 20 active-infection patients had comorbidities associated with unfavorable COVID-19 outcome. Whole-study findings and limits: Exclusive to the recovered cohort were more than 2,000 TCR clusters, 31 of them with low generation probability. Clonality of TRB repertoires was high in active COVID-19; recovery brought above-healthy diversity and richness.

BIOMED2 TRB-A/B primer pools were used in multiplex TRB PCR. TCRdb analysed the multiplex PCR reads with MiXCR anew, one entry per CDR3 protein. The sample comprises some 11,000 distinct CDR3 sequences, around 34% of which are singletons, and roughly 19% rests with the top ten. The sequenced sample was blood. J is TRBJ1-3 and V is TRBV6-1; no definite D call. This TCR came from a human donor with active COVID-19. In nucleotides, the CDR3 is TGTGCCAGCAGTGAAGAGGACGGGCAGCCCGGAAACACCATATATTTT. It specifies CASSEEDGQPGNTIYF.